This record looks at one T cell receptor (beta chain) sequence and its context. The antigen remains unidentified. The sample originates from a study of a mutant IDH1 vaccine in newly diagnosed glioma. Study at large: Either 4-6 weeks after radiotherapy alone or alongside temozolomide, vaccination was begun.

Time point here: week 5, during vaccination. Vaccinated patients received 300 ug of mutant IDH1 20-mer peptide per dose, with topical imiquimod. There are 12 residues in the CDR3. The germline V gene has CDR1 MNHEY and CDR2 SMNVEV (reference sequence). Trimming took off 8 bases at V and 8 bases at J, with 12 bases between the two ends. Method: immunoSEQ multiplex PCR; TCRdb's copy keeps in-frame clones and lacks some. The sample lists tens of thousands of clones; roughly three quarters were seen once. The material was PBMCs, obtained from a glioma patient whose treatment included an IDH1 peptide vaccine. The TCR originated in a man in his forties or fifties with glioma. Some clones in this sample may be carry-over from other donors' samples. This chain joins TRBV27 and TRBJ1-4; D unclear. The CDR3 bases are TGTGCCAGCGGACCCCTCCGGGAAAAACTGTTTTTT. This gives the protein CASGPLREKLFF.